Below are 9 T cell receptor beta chains sequenced from a single sample in a study of blood T cell repertoires in COVID-19. Sequencing was performed with immunoSEQ multiplex PCR; in TCRdb, only in-frame clones are kept and a portion is missing. The data show more than 150,000 clones, roughly 80% seen once. The specimen was peripheral blood. The receptors were sampled from a woman between 40 and 55 years old with acute or convalescent COVID-19.

The CDR3 region has the DNA TGTGCCAGCAGCCTTGGACAGGGGCCTAGGTGGTATTATGGCTACACCTTC. Translating it yields CASSLGQGPRWYYGYTF. J is TRBJ1-2 and V is TRBV3-1 (or the pseudogene TRBV3-2); 9 nucleotides agree with TRBD1. The V segment lost 4 bases and the J segment 5 bases; nucleotides outside the gene matches: 14. Germline CDR1 reads LGHDT; CDR2 reads YNNKEL (reference sequence). This CDR3 region has 17 residues.

This rearrangement joins TRBV3-1 (or the pseudogene TRBV3-2) to TRBJ1-2; D unresolved. The germline CDR1 and CDR2 sequences are LGHDT and YNNKEL (reference sequence). Trimming pared 1 base from V and 8 bases from J, leaving 23 bases between. This CDR3 spans 17 amino acids. The CDR3 nucleotides are TGTGCCAGCAGCCAAGGACGACGCGGCGGTGCGTTAGGAGGCTACACCTTC. Protein: CASSQGRRGGALGGYTF.

The chain carries TRBV27 and TRBJ1-4; TRBD1 is a possible D gene (5 bases). V was cut by 3 bases and J by 7 bases, with 15 bases left in between. CDR3 length equals 15 residues. Germline V lookup: CDR1 MNHEY, CDR2 SMNVEV (reference sequence). The CDR3, as DNA: TGTGCCAGCAGTTTTCAGGCAGGGCTACGTGAAAAACTGTTTTTT. It encodes CASSFQAGLREKLFF.

V is TRBV12-3 or TRBV12-4 and J is TRBJ2-7; 8 bases are shared with TRBD1. V was pared by 6 bases and J by 4 bases, with 5 bases of the junction left unmatched. This CDR3 comprises 13 residues. CDR3 DNA sequence: TGTGCCAGCAGGTCGACAGGGGAGTACGAGCAGTACTTC. The encoded protein is CASRSTGEYEQYF.

The chain is built from TRBV10-1 and TRBJ2-1; tentative D call: TRBD2 (6 bases). V lost 6 bases and J 0 bases, leaving 9 bases between the germline ends. The CDR3 loop spans 14 amino acids. From germline, CDR1 is WNHNN and CDR2 SYGVQD (reference sequence). As DNA, the CDR3 is TGCGCCAGCAGCGAGACTAGCTCCTACAATGAGCAGTTCTTC. Protein product: CASSETSSYNEQFF.

This chain connects TRBV10-3 to TRBJ2-1; 7 nucleotides line up with TRBD2. This CDR3 has 17 amino acids. J gave up 5 bases and V 2 bases, and 12 bases lay outside the gene matches. Per germline, CDR1 ENHRY and CDR2 SYGVKD. Here the CDR3 DNA reads TGTGCCATCAGTGAGAGCCGGGCTAGCGGAGACAACAATGAGCAGTTCTTC. This codes for CAISESRASGDNNEQFF.

This clone appeared once. The rearrangement joins TRBV7-3 to TRBJ2-1; 8 nucleotides align to TRBD2. V was pared by 4 bases and J by 9 bases, with 5 bases of the junction left unmatched. Per the germline V gene, CDR1 is SGHTA and CDR2 is FQGTGA. The CDR3 sequence is 13 residues long. In nucleotides, the CDR3 is TGTGCCAGCAGCTCGGGGGGGGCACCTGAGCAGTTCTTC. Translation gives CASSSGGAPEQFF.

Ten or more counts support this clone. The rearrangement uses TRBV15 and TRBJ1-1; D is unclear. The germline V gene has CDR1 LNHNV and CDR2 YYDKDF (reference sequence). The length of the CDR3 is 15 residues. The V end was cut by 3 bases, the J end by 3 bases, with 14 bases between. The CDR3 reads CATSSRSRDHTEAFF. In DNA, the CDR3 is TGTGCCACCAGCAGCCGAAGCCGGGATCACACTGAAGCTTTCTTT.

This clone came up once. This chain's CDR3 is CASSLVVGSQKVRDGYTF. In DNA form, the CDR3 reads TGTGCCAGCAGTTTAGTTGTCGGGTCCCAAAAAGTGCGTGATGGCTACACCTTC. The genes are TRBV28 and TRBJ1-2; D is unclear. V was trimmed by 2 bases and J by 6 bases, leaving 25 bases between them. CDR1 MDHEN and CDR2 SYDVKM come from the germline V gene. The CDR3 totals 18 residues.